This TCR beta chain was sequenced for a study of T-cell memory formation after mild COVID-19. TCRdb ran MiXCR on the 5' RACE reads and lists one entry per CDR3 protein. The profile shows around 150,000 distinct CDR3 sequences, roughly 28% of them singletons. The sequencing input was PBMCs or a T cell subset sorted from them (not recorded which). The TCR sequence derives from an adult woman who had mild COVID-19 (a few samples of this study predate the infection). Cell type and time point are not known.

The DNA for the CDR3 is TGTGCCAGCAGTTTTTACACAGGGGGGACTGAAGCTTTCTTT. Translating it yields CASSFYTGGTEAFF. This chain links TRBV12-3 or TRBV12-4 with TRBJ1-1; 8 nucleotides align to TRBD1. CDR3 size: 14 residues. Trimming cost V 3 bases and J 5 bases; bases outside gene matches: 5.